The subject of this entry is one T cell receptor beta chain. This clonotype has just a few counts. Its binding antigen is unknown. Base qualities are not recorded, but no much larger clone differs from it by a single base. The TCR beta CDR3 regions were amplified from the RNA transcripts. A first-round RT-PCR of the TCR CDR3 used the HTBI primer set with the Qiagen OneStep RT-PCR kit. The libraries were constructed in a second round of multiplex PCR and then size-selected and purified. The libraries were sequenced on an Illumina HiSeq2000 using paired-end 100 bp reads. The published analysis was carried out like this. Raw data were processed with SOAPnuke, discarding reads with adapters, uncalled bases, mean Phred below 15, or no exact constant-primer or identifier match. High-quality paired reads were merged with COPE v1.2.5, and unique nucleotide sequences were defined as clonotypes. MiTCR v1.1 was used to align the clonotypes against IMGT TRBV, TRBD and TRBJ reference segments. Analysis was restricted to V-J combinations with a frequency above 0.0001, which covered approximately 99% of repertoires. A TCS score was defined as the ratio of F50 (clonal expansion) to E x V (chaos), with BLOSUM62-based TCRdist applied between CDR3 peptides within each V-J. Welch's t-statistics and random forest reduced roughly 500 V-J features to about 12, which were used in a naive Bayes classifier (R e1071). TCRdb redid the processing of the public reads, applying fastp at Q25 and MiXCR, and retained in-frame beta chains. Each CDR3 protein gets just one entry, which takes the most common genes and DNA from the rows behind it. Here the V and J calls rest on TCRdb's processing, not on the authors' analysis. The sample data list about 550,000 distinct CDR3 sequences, and under 25% of these were observed just once. The top ten constitute about 25% of the sample.

The sample is drawn from a study of T cells in Graves' hyperthyroidism and ophthalmopathy (dated by TCRdb to between 2018 and 2021). For context, the study as a whole: Peripheral blood samples were taken at initial diagnosis, before any treatment was given. A discovery cohort of about a hundred patients, fewer than 50 with Graves' ophthalmopathy and 57 with stable Graves' hyperthyroidism, was used to find distinguishing TCR V-J signatures. The study also compared thyroid tissue and blood T-cell repertoires from 6 or 7 Graves' hyperthyroidism patients. Whether ophthalmopathy could be predicted prospectively was tested in an independent validation cohort made up of under 20 hyperthyroidism patients plus 17 patients who later progressed to ophthalmopathy. After sampling, hyperthyroidism patients received methimazole starting at 30 mg daily, and ophthalmopathy patients received high-dose intravenous methylprednisolone. The paper reports TCR Vbeta CDR3 sequencing of 135 peripheral blood samples: 43 ophthalmopathy, over 70 hyperthyroidism and some 17 progressor patients. For training and testing, the 100 or so patients in the discovery cohort were randomly divided in a 7:3 ratio. Broad study findings and their caveats: Sample size was not statistically predetermined, and blinding of investigators to group allocation was not performed. Blood samples also contained most of the expanded thyroid clonotypes (frequency above 0.001), which suggests that blood repertoires may reflect thyroid immune responses. A model built on a 13 V-J signature distinguished ophthalmopathy from stable hyperthyroidism, reaching roughly 88% sensitivity and approximately 83% specificity in cross-validation and 80%/75% in testing. In validation, the model predicted progression to ophthalmopathy with 65% to 71% sensitivity and approximately 78% specificity, a median of 6.5 months before onset.

The cysteine opens and the phenylalanine closes a CDR3 of 15 amino acids. The sequence is cut down to CDR3 DNA, 45 bases in frame from base 1. The V end loses 2 bases and the J end loses 5 bases, and a stretch of 16 bases separates them. Stable Graves' hyperthyroidism was defined as the absence of progression to ophthalmopathy over 18 months of follow-up. Hyperthyroidism patients were newly diagnosed, with disease duration under 2 months, and aged 18 to 65 years. Any patient with an uncontrolled infection, another autoimmune disease, pregnancy or lactation was excluded. Diagnoses were established on the basis of clinical symptoms, serum thyroxine and TRAb, thyroid ultrasound, and orbital computed tomography. PBMCs were isolated from 10 ml of fresh peripheral blood by Ficoll-Paque density gradient centrifugation. Total RNA was extracted using Trizol reagent, and RNA quality was assessed on an Agilent 2100 Bioanalyzer.

The chain was built from TRBV12-3 or TRBV12-4 and TRBJ2-7, with no confidently assigned D gene. This clonotype was obtained from a man younger than 35 with Graves' hyperthyroidism. Sequencing was done on a sample of blood. The nucleotide sequence is given as TGTGCCAGCAGTTTAAATCCCCTAGTCCAGCACGAGCAGTACTTC. Translated, this gives CASSLNPLVQHEQYF.